This TCR beta chain was found in a study of T cells expressing NK-cell markers. Across the whole study: Each TCR beta repertoire originated in sorted T cells that were CD3+CD56+NKG2C+, CD3+CD56+NKG2C- or CD3+CD56-NKG2C+. With respect to HCMV, seven of the eight sequenced donors were seropositive, and one was seronegative. Study results and limitations: Leadership of the CD3+CD56-NKG2C+ fraction also belonged to these clonotypes in four donors. Specificity for HCMV among expanded NKG2C+ T cell clones was not established.

Worth noting for this clonotype: The target antigen is unknown.

TCRdb reanalyzed the 5' RACE reads and collapses them to one entry per CDR3 protein, without DNA. Here the sample table reports some 440,000 distinct CDR3 sequences. The CDR3 contains 15 residues. Germline lookup yields CDR1 SQVTM and CDR2 ANQGSEA. Sequenced material: blood T cells: a sorted CD56 or NKG2C T cell subset, CD4+ or CD8+ T cells, or bulk PBMC T cells (not recorded which). This chain uses TRBV29-1 with TRBJ2-1; TCRdb proposes TRBD1, but this gene call is untestable without DNA. The origin of this receptor is a woman between 50 and 59 years old in good health. CDR3 amino acids: CSVALTGQNYNEQFF.